This TCR beta chain was obtained from a study of T cells in Graves' hyperthyroidism and ophthalmopathy. Patients were excluded for uncontrolled infection, other autoimmune disease, pregnancy or lactation. In making diagnoses, clinical symptoms, serum thyroxine and TRAb, thyroid ultrasound and orbital computed tomography were all used. Amplification targeted TCR beta CDR3 regions from RNA transcripts. During a first-round RT-PCR of the TCR CDR3, the HTBI primer set was used. TCRdb reprocessed the multiplex PCR reads via MiXCR and lists one record per CDR3 protein. The sample lists fewer than 600,000 distinct CDR3 sequences, about 15% seen once, with around 17% in the top ten. This clonotype occurred many times. This clonotype originated in a woman younger than 35 with Graves' hyperthyroidism. The sequenced sample consisted of blood.

The CDR3 here is CASSLEASGSYEQYF. CDR3 sequence (DNA): TGTGCCAGCAGTTTGGAGGCTAGCGGGTCCTACGAGCAGTACTTC. V and J are TRBV12-3 or TRBV12-4 and TRBJ2-7; 8 positions agree with TRBD2. The V gene end was trimmed by 3 bases and the J gene end by 1 base; junction bases not matched to a gene: 5. The CDR3 consists of 15 residues.